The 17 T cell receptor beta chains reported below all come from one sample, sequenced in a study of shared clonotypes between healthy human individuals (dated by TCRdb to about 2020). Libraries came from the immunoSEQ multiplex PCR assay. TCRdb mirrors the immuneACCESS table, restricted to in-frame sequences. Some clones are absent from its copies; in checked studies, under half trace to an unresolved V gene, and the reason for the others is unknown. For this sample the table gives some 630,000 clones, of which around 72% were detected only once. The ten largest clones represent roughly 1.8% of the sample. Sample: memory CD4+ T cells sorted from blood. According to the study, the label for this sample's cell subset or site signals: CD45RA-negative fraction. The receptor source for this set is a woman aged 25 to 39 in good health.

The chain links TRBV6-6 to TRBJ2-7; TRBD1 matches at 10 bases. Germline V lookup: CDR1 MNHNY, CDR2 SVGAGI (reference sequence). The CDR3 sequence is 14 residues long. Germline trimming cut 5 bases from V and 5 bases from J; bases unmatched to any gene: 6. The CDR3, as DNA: TGTGCCAGCAGTGTACGGGACAGGGGCCACGAGCAGTACTTC. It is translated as CASSVRDRGHEQYF.

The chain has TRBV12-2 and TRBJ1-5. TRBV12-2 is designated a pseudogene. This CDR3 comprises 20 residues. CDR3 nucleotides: TGTGCAAGTCGCTCTTCCTGGGAGGGGACTTACAAAAAATGCAATCAGCCCCAGCATTTT. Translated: CASRSSWEGTYKKCNQPQHF.

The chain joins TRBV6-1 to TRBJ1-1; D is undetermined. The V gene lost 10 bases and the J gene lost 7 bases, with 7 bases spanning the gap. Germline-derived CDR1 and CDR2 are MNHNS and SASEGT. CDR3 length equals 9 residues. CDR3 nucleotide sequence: TGTGCCACTCAGGTTGAAGCTTTCTTT. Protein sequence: CATQVEAFF.

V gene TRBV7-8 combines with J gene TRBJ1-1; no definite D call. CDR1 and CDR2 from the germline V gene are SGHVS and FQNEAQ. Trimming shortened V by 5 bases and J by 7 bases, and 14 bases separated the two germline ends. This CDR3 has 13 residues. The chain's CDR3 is CASSQRLLSEAFF. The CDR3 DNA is TGTGCCAGCAGCCAGCGTCTCTTGAGTGAAGCTTTCTTT.

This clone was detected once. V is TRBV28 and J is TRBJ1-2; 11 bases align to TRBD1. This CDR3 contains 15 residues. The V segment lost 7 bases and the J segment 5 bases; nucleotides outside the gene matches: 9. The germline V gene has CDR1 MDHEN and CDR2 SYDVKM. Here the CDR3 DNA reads TGTGCCAGCATTGGTGGGGGGACAGGGGGATATGGCTACACCTTC. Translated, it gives CASIGGGTGGYGYTF.

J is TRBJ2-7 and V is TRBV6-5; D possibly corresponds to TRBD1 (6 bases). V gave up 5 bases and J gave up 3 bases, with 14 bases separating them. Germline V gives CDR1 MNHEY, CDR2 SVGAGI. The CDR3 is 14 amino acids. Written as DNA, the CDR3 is TGTGCCAGCAGTCCGGACAGACGGAGCTACGAGCAGTACTTC. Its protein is CASSPDRRSYEQYF.

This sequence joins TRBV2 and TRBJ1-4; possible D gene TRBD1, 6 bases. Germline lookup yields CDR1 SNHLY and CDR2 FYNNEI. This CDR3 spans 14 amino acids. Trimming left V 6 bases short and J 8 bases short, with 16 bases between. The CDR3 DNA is TGTGCCAGCAGCCTCTACAGGGACCGGGAAAAACTGTTTTTT. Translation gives CASSLYRDREKLFF.

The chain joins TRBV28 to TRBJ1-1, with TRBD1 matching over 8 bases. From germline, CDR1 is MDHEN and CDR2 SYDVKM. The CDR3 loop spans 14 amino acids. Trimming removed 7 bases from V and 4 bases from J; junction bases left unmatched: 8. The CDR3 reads CASTIGQGGTEAFF. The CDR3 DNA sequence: TGTGCCAGCACCATCGGACAGGGAGGCACTGAAGCTTTCTTT.

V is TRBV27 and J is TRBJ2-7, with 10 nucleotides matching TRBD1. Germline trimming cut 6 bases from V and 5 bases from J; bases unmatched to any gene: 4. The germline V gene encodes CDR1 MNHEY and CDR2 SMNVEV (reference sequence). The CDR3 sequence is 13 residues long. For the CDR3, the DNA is TGTGCCAGCAGGAGACAGGGGGCGGACGAGCAGTACTTC. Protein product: CASRRQGADEQYF.

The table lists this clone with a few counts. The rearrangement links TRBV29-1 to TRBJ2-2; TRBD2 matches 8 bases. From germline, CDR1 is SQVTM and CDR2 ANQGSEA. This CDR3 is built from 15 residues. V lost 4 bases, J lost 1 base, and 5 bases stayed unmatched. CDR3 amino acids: CSVVLAGGNTGELFF. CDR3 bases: TGCAGCGTTGTCCTGGCGGGAGGGAACACCGGGGAGCTGTTTTTT.

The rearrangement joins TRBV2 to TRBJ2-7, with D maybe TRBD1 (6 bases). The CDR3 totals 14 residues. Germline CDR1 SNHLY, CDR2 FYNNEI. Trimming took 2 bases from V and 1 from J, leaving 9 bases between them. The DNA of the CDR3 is TGTGCCAGCAGTGAACCCAGGGGATCCTACGAGCAGTACTTC. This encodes CASSEPRGSYEQYF.

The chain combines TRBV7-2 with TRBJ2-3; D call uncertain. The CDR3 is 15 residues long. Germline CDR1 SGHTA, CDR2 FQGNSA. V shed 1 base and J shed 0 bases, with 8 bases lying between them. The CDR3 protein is CASSLVSVSTDTQYF. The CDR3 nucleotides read TGTGCCAGCAGCTTAGTATCGGTCAGCACAGATACGCAGTATTTT.

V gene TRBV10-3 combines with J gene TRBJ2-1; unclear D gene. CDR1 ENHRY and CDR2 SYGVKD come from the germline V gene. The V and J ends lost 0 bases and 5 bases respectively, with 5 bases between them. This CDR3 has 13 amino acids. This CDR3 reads CAISESTDNEQFF. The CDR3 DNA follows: TGTGCCATCAGTGAGTCGACTGACAATGAGCAGTTCTTC.

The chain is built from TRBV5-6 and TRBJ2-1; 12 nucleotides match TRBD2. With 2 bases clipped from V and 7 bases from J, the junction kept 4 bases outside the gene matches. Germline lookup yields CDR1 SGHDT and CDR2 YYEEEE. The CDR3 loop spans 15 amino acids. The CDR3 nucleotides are TGTGCCAGCAGCTTCAGAACTAGCGGGAGGAATGAGCAGTTCTTC. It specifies CASSFRTSGRNEQFF.

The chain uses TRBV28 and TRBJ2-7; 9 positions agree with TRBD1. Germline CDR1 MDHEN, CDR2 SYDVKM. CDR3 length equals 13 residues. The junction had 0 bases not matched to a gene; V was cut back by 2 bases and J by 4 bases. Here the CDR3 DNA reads TGTGCCAGCAGTTTAGGGACAGGGTACGAGCAGTACTTC. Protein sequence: CASSLGTGYEQYF.

CDR3 amino acids: CAWSVKNTVNTEAFF. CDR3 nucleotides: TGTGCCTGGAGTGTAAAAAACACGGTGAACACTGAAGCTTTCTTT. V gene TRBV30 combines with J gene TRBJ1-1, with D unclear. V was trimmed by 0 bases and J by 0 bases, leaving 11 bases between them. The germline CDR1 and CDR2 sequences are GTSNPN and SVGIG (reference sequence). The CDR3 sequence is 15 residues long.

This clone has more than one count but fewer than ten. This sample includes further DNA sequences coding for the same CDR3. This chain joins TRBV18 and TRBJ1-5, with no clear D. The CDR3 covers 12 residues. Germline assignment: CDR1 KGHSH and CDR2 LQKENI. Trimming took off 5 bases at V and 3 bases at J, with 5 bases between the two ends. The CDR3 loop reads CASSNPNQPQHF. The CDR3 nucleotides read TGTGCCAGCTCAAACCCCAATCAGCCCCAGCATTTT.